Each of the 10 T cell receptor beta chains below was sequenced from the same sample in a study of Tregs in tolerant kidney transplant recipients. Recipients received nonmyeloablative bone marrow transplants from related graft donors, with transient mixed chimerism. Method: immunoSEQ multiplex PCR; TCRdb's copy keeps in-frame clones and lacks some. Counted here are roughly 54,000 clones, approximately 89% occurring once; the ten biggest clones make up roughly a sixth. The material sequenced was CD8+ T cells from blood (PBMCs), taken 12 months after the transplant. These receptors originate from a human patient who received a combined kidney and bone marrow transplant. Some of the T cells might come from the graft donor.

The V and J genes are TRBV7-8 and TRBJ2-7; D gene uncertain. Per germline, CDR1 SGHVS and CDR2 FQNEAQ. V was shortened by 5 bases and J by 1 base, with 12 bases between the two germline ends. The CDR3 is 14 residues long. This CDR3 reads CASSPLGGSYEQYF. The DNA of the CDR3 is TGTGCCAGCAGCCCCCTCGGCGGTTCCTACGAGCAGTACTTC.

This clone was recorded once. This chain joins TRBV5-6 and TRBJ2-3; the match to TRBD2 covers 9 bases. CDR1 is SGHDT and CDR2 is YYEEEE in the germline V gene. This CDR3 spans 15 amino acids. V shed 3 bases, J shed 8 bases, and the junction held 10 bases outside the gene matches. The CDR3, as DNA: TGTGCCAGCAGCTCCGGGACTAGCAGCCTCGTTACGCAGTATTTT. Translated, it gives CASSSGTSSLVTQYF.

The rearrangement joins TRBV7-7 to TRBJ2-2; no clear D gene. Trimming shortened V by 5 bases and J by 2 bases, and 6 bases separated the two germline ends. The CDR3 loop spans 13 amino acids. Per germline, CDR1 SSHAT and CDR2 FNYEAQ (reference sequence). The CDR3 is CASSPINTGELFF. For the CDR3, the DNA is TGTGCCAGCAGCCCTATAAACACCGGGGAGCTGTTTTTT. Complete variable domain (other parts from reference TRBV7-7 and TRBJ2-2): GAGVSQSPRYKVTKRGQDVTLRCDPISSHATLYWYQQALGQGPEFLTYFNYEAQPDKSGLPSDRFSAERPEGSISTLTIQRTEQRDSAMYRCASSPINTGELFFGEGSRLTVL.

The rearrangement uses TRBV5-1 and TRBJ1-5, with a tentative D call TRBD1 (5 bases). V shed 0 bases and J shed 6 bases, with 10 bases lying between them. Germline CDR1 is SGHRS and CDR2 is YFSETQ. The CDR3 runs 14 residues. CDR3: CASSLGAGGQPQHF. For the CDR3, the DNA is TGCGCCAGCAGCTTGGGGGCCGGGGGTCAGCCCCAGCATTTT.

The rearrangement joins TRBV28 to TRBJ1-5; tentatively, D is TRBD1 (6 bases). Germline V gene lookup returns CDR1 MDHEN and CDR2 SYDVKM. Trimming removed 3 bases from V and 4 bases from J, with 10 bases in between. The length of the CDR3 is 14 residues. CDR3 nucleotide sequence: TGTGCCAGCAGTTTTGACAGGAAAAATCAGCCCCAGCATTTT. It specifies CASSFDRKNQPQHF.

This rearrangement joins TRBV18 to TRBJ1-2; 7 nucleotides match TRBD1. Germline V gene sequence: CDR1 KGHSH, CDR2 LQKENI. The CDR3 is 17 residues long. The V gene end was trimmed by 3 bases and the J gene end by 6 bases; junction bases not matched to a gene: 16. The CDR3 DNA reads TGTGCCAGCTCACCTGAGGCAGGGTGGGACAGACGGAATGGCTACACCTTC. This translates into CASSPEAGWDRRNGYTF.

This rearrangement joins TRBV19 to TRBJ1-1, with D possibly matching TRBD1 (6 bases). The V and J ends lost 1 base and 6 bases respectively, with 12 bases between them. This CDR3 comprises 14 residues. Germline CDR1 and CDR2: LNHDA and SQIVND (reference sequence). The CDR3 DNA follows: TGTGCCAGTAGTATAGGTCGGCAGGGGCCTGAAGCTTTCTTT. Translating it yields CASSIGRQGPEAFF.

This clone has just a few counts. The chain uses TRBV9 and TRBJ2-1, with 9 nucleotides matching TRBD1. There are 14 residues in the CDR3. CDR1 SGDLS and CDR2 YYNGEE come from the germline V gene. V shed 2 bases and J 7 bases; nucleotides not matched to a gene: 4. CDR3 DNA sequence: TGTGCCAGCAGCGTGGGACAGGGTCCAAATGAGCAGTTCTTC. Its translation is CASSVGQGPNEQFF.

CDR3 DNA sequence: TGTGCTAGTGGTTTGGCACCCCTAACTTCCACAGATACGCAGTATTTT. Its protein product is CASGLAPLTSTDTQYF. The chain uses TRBV12-5 and TRBJ2-3; D is unresolved. The CDR3 is 16 amino acids. V gave up 1 base and J gave up 2 bases, with 13 bases separating them. Germline loops: CDR1 LGHNT, CDR2 FRNRAP. The whole variable domain, remainder taken from reference TRBV12-5 and TRBJ2-3, is DARVTQTPRHKVTEMGQEVTMRCQPILGHNTVFWYRQTMMQGLELLAYFRNRAPLDDSGMPKDRFSAEMPDATLATLKIQPSEPRDSAVYFCASGLAPLTSTDTQYFGPGTRLTVL.

V and J are TRBV19 and TRBJ1-1; 8 nucleotides align to TRBD1. This CDR3 comprises 14 residues. V was clipped by 5 bases and J by 1 base; unmatched bases: 3. The V gene's germline CDR1 is LNHDA and CDR2 SQIVND (reference sequence). CDR3 DNA: TGTGCCAGTAGTGTCGGACAGGGGAACACTGAAGCTTTCTTT. As protein: CASSVGQGNTEAFF.